The 22 T cell receptor beta chains listed next were all sequenced from one sample in a study of blood T cell repertoires in COVID-19. TCRdb's table, derived via immunoSEQ multiplex PCR, lists solely in-frame clones and lacks some. The sample lists about 100,000 clones; around 87% were seen once. The sequenced material came from peripheral blood. These receptors were taken from a woman in her 30s with acute or convalescent COVID-19.

The rearrangement uses TRBV6-2 or TRBV6-3 and TRBJ1-1, with D uncertain. The CDR3 loop spans 12 amino acids. Germline CDR1 reads MNHEY; CDR2 reads SVGEGT. Trimming took 2 bases from V and 11 from J, leaving 12 bases between them. The CDR3 protein is CASSYEGLYAFF. The DNA of the CDR3 is TGTGCCAGCAGTTACGAGGGTTTGTATGCTTTCTTT.

In regard to this clone: One end of the junction varies from germline; a read error may be responsible. This rearrangement joins TRBV7-8 to TRBJ2-7, with 16 bases aligning to TRBD2. The CDR3 runs to 19 residues. Germline lookup yields CDR1 SGHVS and CDR2 FQNEAQ. Here the CDR3 reads CASSLRTGTSGGASHEQYF. The CDR3 DNA follows: TGTGCCAGCAGCTTAAGGACCGGGACTAGCGGGGGGGCCTCCCACGAGCAGTACTTC.

This chain uses TRBV4-1 with TRBJ1-5; possible D gene TRBD1, 6 bases. Germline lookup yields CDR1 MGHRA and CDR2 YSYEKL. The V end was cut by 3 bases, the J end by 7 bases, with 13 bases between. This CDR3 contains 14 residues. The CDR3 region has the DNA TGCGCCAGCAGCCACAACAGGGACGGGCAGCCCCAGCATTTT. Its translation is CASSHNRDGQPQHF.

The chain combines TRBV5-6 with TRBJ1-3; TRBD1 agrees at 9 bases. CDR3 length: 14 amino acids. The germline CDR1 and CDR2 sequences are SGHDT and YYEEEE. The junction had 6 bases not matched to a gene; V was cut back by 3 bases and J by 8 bases. The CDR3 DNA sequence: TGTGCCAGCAGCTCGGACAGGGGTAGAGACACCATATATTTT. This sequence encodes CASSSDRGRDTIYF.

The gene calls are TRBV19 and TRBJ1-2; D not resolved. V was pared by 3 bases and J by 5 bases, with 7 bases between. This CDR3 is built from 12 residues. Per germline, CDR1 LNHDA and CDR2 SQIVND (reference sequence). Here the CDR3 DNA reads TGTGCCAGTAGTATCGAGGGATATGGCTACACCTTC. As protein: CASSIEGYGYTF.

The CDR3 nucleotides are TGTGCCAGTAGTAAACCGGGACAGGGCGGAGAGCAGTACTTC. Translating gives CASSKPGQGGEQYF. This chain uses TRBV19 with TRBJ2-7; TRBD1 agrees at 9 bases. CDR3 length: 14 residues. V was clipped by 4 bases and J by 7 bases; unmatched bases: 8. CDR1 is LNHDA and CDR2 is SQIVND in the germline V gene (reference sequence). Drawing the rest from reference TRBV19 and TRBJ2-7, the complete variable domain is DGGITQSPKYLFRKEGQNVTLSCEQNLNHDAMYWYRQDPGQGLRLIYYSQIVNDFQKGDIAEGYSVSREKKESFPLTVTSAQKNPTAFYLCASSKPGQGGEQYFGPGTRLTVT.

The chain carries TRBV16 and TRBJ2-1; D is uncertain. Germline CDR1 is KGHSY and CDR2 is FQNENV. V gave up 0 bases and J gave up 5 bases, with 11 bases separating them. The CDR3 is 15 amino acids. The CDR3 protein is CASSQSQKSNNEQFF. Here the CDR3 DNA reads TGTGCCAGCAGCCAATCACAAAAGTCCAACAATGAGCAGTTCTTC.

In this sample, this clone turned up a few times. This chain joins TRBV24-1 and TRBJ2-1; TRBD1 aligns across 8 bases. CDR3 length equals 13 residues. V was pared by 7 bases and J by 10 bases, with 8 bases of the junction left unmatched. Germline assignment: CDR1 KGHDR and CDR2 SFDVKD. CDR3 region: CATRGTGRTEQFF. The CDR3, as DNA: TGTGCCACCAGGGGGACAGGCAGAACCGAGCAGTTCTTC.

The sample holds a few counts of this clone. The chain carries TRBV28 and TRBJ1-2; D remains ambiguous. This CDR3 contains 12 residues. Germline CDR1 MDHEN, CDR2 SYDVKM. V was clipped by 3 bases and J by 5 bases, with 7 bases between them. The CDR3 sequence: CASSLGGYGYTF. DNA of the CDR3: TGTGCCAGCAGTTTGGGAGGGTATGGCTACACCTTC.

The J gene is TRBJ2-1, the V gene TRBV13; D is perhaps TRBD2 (6 bases). CDR1 and CDR2 (germline): PRHDT, FYEKMQ (reference sequence). The length of the CDR3 is 15 residues. Trimming shortened V by 5 bases and J by 1 base, and 12 bases separated the two germline ends. The CDR3 DNA is TGTGCCAGCAGCCAGGGACTCATTTCCTACAATGAGCAGTTCTTC. Its translation is CASSQGLISYNEQFF.

V and J are TRBV9 and TRBJ1-1; D perhaps matches TRBD1 (5 bases). The CDR3 sequence is 14 residues long. Per the germline V gene, CDR1 is SGDLS and CDR2 is YYNGEE. With 3 bases removed from V and 5 bases from J, the gap between germline ends came to 14 bases. The CDR3 region has the DNA TGTGCCAGCAGCGCCGGCGGGGGTCGGACTGAAGCTTTCTTT. It specifies CASSAGGGRTEAFF.

This clone was observed a handful of times. The rearrangement joins TRBV28 to TRBJ1-2, with unresolved D. Trimming stripped 3 bases from V and 4 bases from J, with 12 bases between. There are 14 residues in the CDR3. Germline CDR1 is MDHEN and CDR2 is SYDVKM. CDR3 region: CASSLSQSVYGYTF. In nucleotides, the CDR3 is TGTGCCAGCAGTTTGTCGCAGTCCGTCTATGGCTACACCTTC.

V gene TRBV5-6 combines with J gene TRBJ2-5; possibly TRBD1 for D (5 bases). Germline V lookup: CDR1 SGHDT, CDR2 YYEEEE. The CDR3 is 15 amino acids. V shed 0 bases and J shed 4 bases, with 13 bases lying between them. The CDR3 here is CASSLVGHLRETQYF. The CDR3 region has the DNA TGTGCCAGCAGCTTGGTTGGACACCTGAGAGAGACCCAGTACTTC.

The chain joins TRBV2 to TRBJ1-2, with D possibly matching TRBD1 (6 bases). Germline CDR1 is SNHLY and CDR2 is FYNNEI. The length of the CDR3 is 16 residues. V was clipped by 4 bases and J by 1 base, with 16 bases between them. In DNA, the CDR3 is TGTGCCAGCAGTGTGGTGGGGGCAGGGCTTAACTATGGCTACACCTTC. Protein sequence: CASSVVGAGLNYGYTF. Variable domain in full (rest from reference TRBV2 and TRBJ1-2): EPEVTQTPSHQVTQMGQEVILRCVPISNHLYFYWYRQILGQKVEFLVSFYNNEISEKSEIFDDQFSVERPDGSNFTLKIRSTKLEDSAMYFCASSVVGAGLNYGYTFGSGTRLTVV.

The genes are TRBV7-2 and TRBJ2-7, with 10 bases aligning to TRBD2. Germline V CDR1 and CDR2: SGHTA, FQGNSA. The CDR3 spans 18 residues. The junction had 12 bases not matched to a gene; V was cut back by 3 bases and J by 1 base. This CDR3 reads CASSFFAPSGGRSYEQYF. DNA of the CDR3: TGTGCCAGCAGCTTTTTTGCCCCTAGCGGGGGCCGATCCTACGAGCAGTACTTC.

The CDR3, as DNA: TGTGCCAGCAGCTTAGCAGGGCGGGTGGCAGGCAATGAGCAGTTCTTC. It yields the protein CASSLAGRVAGNEQFF. V gene TRBV7-2 combines with J gene TRBJ2-1, with D possibly TRBD2 on 5 matching bases. Germline V gene data show CDR1 as SGHTA and CDR2 as FQGNSA. The CDR3 runs 16 residues. V dropped 0 bases and J dropped 6 bases, with 15 bases sitting between them.

The chain joins TRBV14 to TRBJ2-7, with D possibly TRBD2 on 6 matching bases. Germline CDR1 is SGHDN and CDR2 is FVKESK. The CDR3 is made up of 14 amino acids. V shed 0 bases and J shed 4 bases, with 10 bases lying between them. The CDR3 sequence is CASSQERGYYEQYF. CDR3 nucleotides: TGTGCCAGCAGCCAAGAGCGGGGATATTACGAGCAGTACTTC.

This clone came up a few times. V usage is TRBV5-1 and J usage is TRBJ2-6, with a possible D match to TRBD2 (5 bases). The V end lost 0 bases, the J end lost 2 bases, and 9 bases lay between the germline ends. The CDR3 is made up of 16 amino acids. Germline values: CDR1 SGHRS, CDR2 YFSETQ. The CDR3 is CASSLVPGTGANVLTF. Written as DNA, the CDR3 is TGCGCCAGCAGCTTGGTTCCGGGGACTGGGGCCAACGTCCTGACTTTC.

The chain is built from TRBV28 and TRBJ2-2; D uncertain. The CDR3 totals 12 residues. The germline V gene encodes CDR1 MDHEN and CDR2 SYDVKM. V dropped 2 bases and J dropped 6 bases, with 4 bases sitting between them. CDR3 in DNA: TGTGCCAGCAGTTTACCGTCCGGGGAGCTGTTTTTT. Protein product: CASSLPSGELFF. Full variable domain (remainder filled in from reference TRBV28 and TRBJ2-2): DVKVTQSSRYLVKRTGEKVFLECVQDMDHENMFWYRQDPGLGLRLIYFSYDVKMKEKGDIPEGYSVSREKKERFSLILESASTNQTSMYLCASSLPSGELFFGEGSRLTVL.

This chain connects TRBV3-1 (or the pseudogene TRBV3-2) to TRBJ2-7; 15 nucleotides align to TRBD2. Trimming at V came to 4 bases and at J to 9 bases, leaving 4 bases not matched to a gene. Per germline, CDR1 LGHDT and CDR2 YNNKEL (reference sequence). The CDR3 extends over 14 amino acids. CDR3 DNA sequence: TGTGCCAGCAGCCCCTCGGGACTAGCGGGGGGGCAGTACTTC. Residues: CASSPSGLAGGQYF.

V is TRBV18 and J is TRBJ1-4; 9 nucleotides match TRBD1. From germline, CDR1 is KGHSH and CDR2 LQKENI. V gave up 0 bases and J gave up 7 bases; unmatched junction bases: 3. The CDR3 is made up of 15 amino acids. This CDR3 reads CASSPPDRGIEKLFF. In DNA form, the CDR3 reads TGTGCCAGCTCACCACCCGACAGGGGGATTGAAAAACTGTTTTTT.

The genes are TRBV7-9 and TRBJ1-2; tentatively, D is TRBD1 (5 bases). V lost 4 bases and J 8 bases, leaving 11 bases between the germline ends. This CDR3 comprises 12 residues. CDR1 and CDR2 from the germline V gene are SEHNR and FQNEAQ (reference sequence). The chain's CDR3 is CASSWAGLGYTF. CDR3 DNA: TGTGCCAGCAGCTGGGCAGGGCTAGGCTACACCTTC.